The 24 T cell receptor beta chains presented below share a single source sample, sequenced in a study of CD8+ T cells in alopecia areata. The authors extracted RNA and reverse transcribed it into cDNA as the sequencing template. Profiled with immunoSEQ multiplex PCR; TCRdb holds only in-frame clones, not every one. The repertoire includes 90,000 to 150,000 clones, more than 45% of them detected once, and about 0.5% sits in the top ten. The treatment here: oral pan-JAK inhibitor, 5-10 mg twice daily. The material was CD4+ T cells sorted from blood, obtained at week 4, from a patient treated with tofacitinib. The receptors were gathered from a human donor with alopecia areata.

Only a few counts were recorded for this clone. The chain couples TRBV4-1 to TRBJ1-4; no clear D. The CDR3 contains 12 residues. Between the trimmed V and J ends, which lost 3 bases and 7 bases, there was a span of 6 bases. In germline, CDR1 is MGHRA, CDR2 YSYEKL. This CDR3 is CASSHVGEKLFF. The CDR3 region has the DNA TGCGCCAGCAGCCACGTCGGTGAAAAACTGTTTTTT.

This clone was recorded a few times. The V call is TRBV11-2, the J call TRBJ2-2; D call uncertain. Trimming removed 3 bases from V and 0 bases from J, with 2 bases in between. CDR3 length equals 13 residues. The germline V gene encodes CDR1 SGHAT and CDR2 FQNNGV. The CDR3 reads CASSFTNTGELFF. The CDR3 DNA follows: TGTGCCAGCAGCTTCACGAACACCGGGGAGCTGTTTTTT.

Only a few counts were recorded for this clone. CDR3 sequence (DNA): TGTGCCACCAGCCCAGGAGAGGTGGGAACTGAAGCTTTCTTT. Its translation: CATSPGEVGTEAFF. The rearrangement links TRBV15 to TRBJ1-1; no reliable D call. CDR3 length: 14 residues. Germline V gene lookup returns CDR1 LNHNV and CDR2 YYDKDF (reference sequence). The germline V and J ends were trimmed by 5 bases and 5 bases, with 15 bases remaining between them.

The J gene is TRBJ1-1, the V gene TRBV6-1; a weak D match, TRBD1 (5 bases). CDR1 and CDR2 (germline): MNHNS, SASEGT. Trimming removed 0 bases from V and 4 bases from J, with 6 bases in between. The CDR3 consists of 13 residues. CDR3 in amino acids: CASSEAGATEAFF. In nucleotides, the CDR3 is TGTGCCAGCAGTGAAGCCGGGGCCACTGAAGCTTTCTTT.

This clone has more than one count but fewer than ten. The CDR3, as DNA: TGTGCCAGCATGTCGGAGATTAGCAATCAGCCCCAGCATTTT. This encodes CASMSEISNQPQHF. The chain carries TRBV2 and TRBJ1-5, with D hard to call. Germline-derived CDR1 and CDR2 are SNHLY and FYNNEI. This CDR3 has 14 residues. Between the trimmed V and J ends, which lost 7 bases and 0 bases, there was a span of 10 bases.

This clone was found a few times. The chain is built from TRBV29-1 and TRBJ1-1; D perhaps matches TRBD1 (5 bases). Germline assignment: CDR1 SQVTM and CDR2 ANQGSEA. This CDR3 spans 13 amino acids. Here the CDR3 reads CTTRPRGGTEAFF. CDR3 DNA: TGCACAACCAGACCCCGGGGGGGGACTGAAGCTTTCTTT.

V gene TRBV11-2 combines with J gene TRBJ2-7, with D unresolved. CDR1 is SGHAT, CDR2 FQNNGV, per germline. CDR3 size: 13 residues. Deletions cut 7 bases from V and 6 bases from J, with 16 bases between. CDR3 amino acids: CASTPPPTSEQYF. The CDR3 DNA reads as TGTGCCAGCACCCCACCCCCCACGAGCGAGCAGTACTTC.

In its sample, this clone was seen a few times. The chain combines TRBV29-1 with TRBJ1-2, with unresolved D. The CDR3 runs to 11 residues. Trimming shortened V by 4 bases and J by 3 bases, and 6 bases separated the two germline ends. Germline values: CDR1 SQVTM, CDR2 ANQGSEA. CDR3 amino acids: CSVVDYYGYTF. CDR3 in DNA: TGCAGCGTTGTAGACTACTATGGCTACACCTTC.

The chain joins TRBV7-2 to TRBJ2-3, with 7 bases identical to TRBD1. Trimming took 7 bases from V and 8 from J; bases not matched to a gene: 12. Germline V gives CDR1 SGHTA, CDR2 FQGNSA. This CDR3 contains 14 residues. The chain's CDR3 is CASTQMRQGGTQYF. Written as DNA, the CDR3 is TGTGCCAGCACCCAAATGCGACAGGGCGGTACGCAGTATTTT.

This clone was found once. V gene TRBV9 combines with J gene TRBJ1-1; no definite D call. The V gene lost 4 bases and the J gene lost 1 base, with 8 bases spanning the gap. Germline CDR1 is SGDLS and CDR2 is YYNGEE. This CDR3 contains 13 residues. The CDR3 nucleotides read TGTGCCAGCAGCCCACGGACGAACACTGAAGCTTTCTTT. Its translation is CASSPRTNTEAFF.

The chain joins TRBV6-1 to TRBJ1-5; D perhaps matches TRBD1 (5 bases). Trimming took 6 bases from V and 0 from J, leaving 9 bases between them. Germline V gene sequence: CDR1 MNHNS, CDR2 SASEGT. The CDR3 contains 14 residues. CDR3 residues: CASRNRNSNQPQHF. The CDR3 nucleotides are TGTGCCAGCAGGAACAGGAATAGCAATCAGCCCCAGCATTTT.

This clone showed up just a few times. This chain links TRBV14 with TRBJ2-6; no reliable D call. The CDR3 has 17 residues. Germline CDR1 and CDR2: SGHDN and FVKESK. V was clipped by 0 bases and J by 2 bases, with 11 bases between them. The DNA of the CDR3 is TGTGCCAGCAGCCAAGATCTTTGGGTAGCTGGGGCCAACGTCCTGACTTTC. Encoded protein: CASSQDLWVAGANVLTF.

The V and J genes are TRBV6-1 and TRBJ1-2, with D tentatively TRBD1 (6 bases). CDR3 size: 14 residues. Per the germline V gene, CDR1 is MNHNS and CDR2 is SASEGT. Trimming removed 2 bases at V and 4 bases at J, with 11 bases between. The CDR3 is CASSETDRIYGYTF. The CDR3, as DNA: TGTGCCAGCAGTGAAACAGACAGGATCTATGGCTACACCTTC.

The rearrangement joins TRBV4-2 to TRBJ2-7; 9 positions match TRBD2. This CDR3 is built from 16 residues. The germline gives CDR1 LGHNA, CDR2 YNFKEQ. V was clipped by 4 bases and J by 7 bases; unmatched bases: 14. The DNA for the CDR3 is TGTGCCAGCAGCCTACACGTGGGTAGCGGGAGCTCGGAGCAGTACTTC. It yields the protein CASSLHVGSGSSEQYF.

The V call is TRBV30, the J call TRBJ1-2; 8 nucleotides agree with TRBD1. There are 13 residues in the CDR3. The V gene's germline CDR1 is GTSNPN and CDR2 SVGIG (reference sequence). J was trimmed by 6 bases and V by 0 bases; bases with no gene match: 3. CDR3 region: CAWSVRTGNGYTF. The CDR3 DNA is TGTGCCTGGAGTGTGCGGACAGGGAATGGCTACACCTTC.

The J gene is TRBJ2-6, the V gene TRBV2; maybe TRBD1 (6 bases). The V end lost 3 bases, the J end lost 0 bases, and 9 bases lay between the germline ends. This CDR3 region has 16 residues. Germline V gene data show CDR1 as SNHLY and CDR2 as FYNNEI. This chain's CDR3 is CASSETGPSGANVLTF. CDR3 coding DNA: TGTGCCAGCAGTGAGACAGGCCCCTCTGGGGCCAACGTCCTGACTTTC.

The gene calls are TRBV5-1 and TRBJ1-5, with D uncertain. Germline CDR1 reads SGHRS; CDR2 reads YFSETQ. V was trimmed by 0 bases and J by 0 bases, leaving 7 bases between them. CDR3 length: 15 residues. CDR3 protein: CASSLDGLSNQPQHF. CDR3 DNA: TGCGCCAGCAGCTTGGACGGACTTAGCAATCAGCCCCAGCATTTT.

The gene calls are TRBV29-1 and TRBJ2-7; D could derive from TRBD1 or TRBD2 (5 bases each). With 2 bases removed from V and 2 bases from J, the gap between germline ends came to 13 bases. This CDR3 has 14 residues. CDR1 is SQVTM and CDR2 is ANQGSEA in the germline V gene. The CDR3 DNA sequence: TGCAGCGTTGAAACCGGGACGGCAACCTACGAGCAGTACTTC. Encoded protein: CSVETGTATYEQYF.

The chain couples TRBV30 to TRBJ1-5, with D maybe TRBD1 (5 bases). Trimming took 1 base from V and 8 from J, leaving 9 bases between them. Germline V gives CDR1 GTSNPN, CDR2 SVGIG (reference sequence). The CDR3 totals 12 residues. CDR3 sequence reads: CAWSEGRKPQHF. The CDR3 nucleotides are TGTGCCTGGAGTGAGGGGCGAAAGCCCCAGCATTTT.

A few counts support this clone. The CDR3 region is CASSQVLGYEQYF. The CDR3 bases are TGTGCCAGCAGCCAAGTTCTGGGTTACGAGCAGTACTTC. The V gene is TRBV14, the J gene TRBJ2-7, with D hard to call. CDR3 size: 13 residues. The ends were cut back, 1 base at V and 4 bases at J, with 8 bases in the middle. Per germline, CDR1 SGHDN and CDR2 FVKESK.

V and J are TRBV23-1 and TRBJ2-7; D is undetermined. TRBV23-1 is filed as an ORF, its function uncertain. V lost 4 bases and J lost 4, with 17 bases in between. The CDR3 covers 15 residues. The CDR3 protein is CASSLLGSRAYEQYF. The CDR3 DNA follows: TGCGCCAGCAGTCTCCTGGGCTCTAGAGCTTACGAGCAGTACTTC.

The chain has TRBV18 and TRBJ2-7, with 11 bases fitting TRBD1. There are 15 residues in the CDR3. Trimming cost V 1 base and J 3 bases; bases outside gene matches: 2. From germline, CDR1 is KGHSH and CDR2 LQKENI. The CDR3 is CASSPRTGGLYEQYF. The CDR3 DNA is TGTGCCAGCTCACCACGGACAGGGGGCCTCTACGAGCAGTACTTC.

V usage is TRBV5-6 and J usage is TRBJ2-1; 11 bases agree with TRBD2. Germline assignment: CDR1 SGHDT and CDR2 YYEEEE. The CDR3 has 15 residues. Trimming took 1 base from V and 3 from J; bases not matched to a gene: 0. CDR3 protein: CASSLTSGGYNEQFF. DNA of the CDR3: TGTGCCAGCAGCTTGACTAGCGGGGGCTACAATGAGCAGTTCTTC.

The rearrangement links TRBV29-1 to TRBJ2-1, with TRBD2 matching over 9 bases. Germline assignment: CDR1 SQVTM and CDR2 ANQGSEA. This CDR3 contains 14 residues. Germline trimming cut 6 bases from V and 7 bases from J; bases unmatched to any gene: 10. The CDR3 coding sequence is TGCAGCGTAACACCGGGACTAGCTTTAAATGAGCAGTTCTTC. Protein sequence: CSVTPGLALNEQFF.